The 8 T cell receptor beta chains below were found in one sample sequenced in a study of blood T cell repertoires in COVID-19. Profiled with immunoSEQ multiplex PCR; TCRdb holds only in-frame clones, not every one. The data show under 200,000 clones, around nine tenths seen once. Specimen: PBMCs or T cells enriched from blood (not recorded which). These receptors were obtained from a woman between 50 and 59 years old who had recovered from COVID-19.

The V gene is TRBV2, the J gene TRBJ1-5; D gene unclear. Germline-derived CDR1 and CDR2 are SNHLY and FYNNEI. The CDR3 sequence is 12 residues long. The V end was cut by 6 bases, the J end by 2 bases, with 5 bases between. CDR3 loop: CASRGGNQPQHF. CDR3 coding DNA: TGTGCCAGCAGGGGCGGCAATCAGCCCCAGCATTTT.

The chain links TRBV4-3 to TRBJ1-4; TRBD1 aligns across 7 bases. Germline V gene data show CDR1 as LGHNA and CDR2 as YSLEER. The V gene end was trimmed by 5 bases and the J gene end by 6 bases; junction bases not matched to a gene: 6. The CDR3 has 14 amino acids. CDR3: CASSEGTAYEKLFF. DNA of the CDR3: TGCGCCAGCAGCGAGGGGACAGCATATGAAAAACTGTTTTTT.

The sample holds one count of this clone. This sequence joins TRBV7-6 and TRBJ1-4; possible D gene TRBD1, 5 bases. The CDR3 is made up of 16 amino acids. V was cut by 2 bases and J by 0 bases, with 10 bases left in between. Looked up from germline, CDR1 is SGHVS and CDR2 is FNYEAQ. As DNA, the CDR3 is TGTGCCAGCAGCTTATTACAGGCCCCAACTAATGAAAAACTGTTTTTT. Protein sequence: CASSLLQAPTNEKLFF.

This sequence joins TRBV7-8 and TRBJ1-2; 11 bases are shared with TRBD1. The CDR3 runs 15 residues. Per the germline V gene, CDR1 is SGHVS and CDR2 is FQNEAQ. V shed 2 bases, J shed 7 bases, and the junction held 6 bases outside the gene matches. The CDR3 is CASSLRGQGDLGYTF. CDR3 DNA: TGTGCCAGCAGCTTAAGGGGACAGGGGGATCTTGGCTACACCTTC.

This clone was observed a few times. V usage is TRBV9 and J usage is TRBJ1-4; perhaps TRBD1 as D (6 bases). In germline, CDR1 is SGDLS, CDR2 YYNGEE. The germline V and J ends were trimmed by 1 base and 1 base, with 11 bases remaining between them. The CDR3 is 16 amino acids. The chain's CDR3 is CASSVRQGLTNEKLFF. CDR3 nucleotides: TGTGCCAGCAGCGTACGGCAGGGGCTAACTAATGAAAAACTGTTTTTT.

The V and J genes are TRBV11-3 and TRBJ1-1, with unresolved D. CDR1 is SGHNT and CDR2 is YENEEA in the germline V gene. The CDR3 totals 15 residues. Trimming shortened V by 0 bases and J by 4 bases, and 12 bases separated the two germline ends. The CDR3 is CASSLEKFSGTEAFF. The CDR3 bases are TGTGCCAGCAGCTTAGAAAAGTTTTCGGGCACTGAAGCTTTCTTT.

The V gene is TRBV24-1, the J gene TRBJ2-3; a weak D match, TRBD1 (5 bases). The CDR3 contains 15 residues. CDR1 and CDR2 (germline): KGHDR, SFDVKD. V was trimmed by 1 base and J by 1 base, leaving 8 bases between them. CDR3 loop: CATSDFLGGTDTQYF. DNA for the CDR3: TGTGCCACCAGTGATTTTTTAGGGGGCACAGATACGCAGTATTTT.

V usage is TRBV6-5 and J usage is TRBJ2-4; possible D gene TRBD2, 5 bases. V shed 2 bases and J shed 1 base, with 12 bases lying between them. This CDR3 comprises 16 residues. The germline gives CDR1 MNHEY, CDR2 SVGAGI. Here the CDR3 reads CASSYPGGRAKNIQYF. CDR3 coding DNA: TGTGCCAGCAGTTACCCCGGCGGGCGCGCCAAAAACATTCAGTACTTC.